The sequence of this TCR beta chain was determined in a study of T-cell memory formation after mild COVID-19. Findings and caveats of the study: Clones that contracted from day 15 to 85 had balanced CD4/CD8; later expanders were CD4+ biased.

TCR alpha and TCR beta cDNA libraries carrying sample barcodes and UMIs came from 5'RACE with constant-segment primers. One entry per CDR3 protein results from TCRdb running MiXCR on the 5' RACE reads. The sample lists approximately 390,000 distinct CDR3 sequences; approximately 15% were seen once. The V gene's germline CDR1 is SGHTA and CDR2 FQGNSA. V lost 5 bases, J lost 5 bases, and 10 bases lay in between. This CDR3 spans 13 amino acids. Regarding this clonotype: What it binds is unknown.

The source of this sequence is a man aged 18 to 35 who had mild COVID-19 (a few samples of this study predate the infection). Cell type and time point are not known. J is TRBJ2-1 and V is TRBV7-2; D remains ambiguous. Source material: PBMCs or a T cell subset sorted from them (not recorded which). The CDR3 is CASSPRLNNEQFF. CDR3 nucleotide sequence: TGTGCCAGCAGCCCACGACTGAACAATGAGCAGTTCTTC.